The rows below give T cell receptor beta chains drawn from one sample of a study of T cell responses to AZD1222 COVID-19 vaccine. Produced via immunoSEQ multiplex PCR; TCRdb's table is partial and in-frame only. The table records over 110,000 clones, roughly nine tenths of them present only once. The sequences come from peripheral blood, collected 28 days after the second AZD1222 dose. These receptors all stem from an adult who received the AZD1222 COVID-19 vaccine. CDR3s include the opening cysteine and the closing phenylalanine or tryptophan. D genes are given only for firm matches. Clone size is given for some rows only: seen once, a few or many times, or a class if the clone is expanded.

NA TRBJ1-1 TRBV10-1 NA CASSDRQALNTEAFF TGCGCCAGCAGTGACCGACAGGCCTTGAACACTGAAGCTTTCTTT
TRBD2 TRBJ2-3 TRBV14 NA CASSSGGLRSDTQYF TGTGCCAGCAGTAGCGGGGGACTTAGGTCAGATACGCAGTATTTT
TRBD2 TRBJ2-1 TRBV4-1 NA CASKGLAGGPRNEQFF TGCGCCAGCAAGGGATTAGCGGGAGGGCCTCGGAATGAGCAGTTCTTC
NA TRBJ1-1 TRBV2 NA CASRGFTEAFF TGTGCCAGCAGGGGGTTCACTGAAGCTTTCTTT
TRBD1 TRBJ1-3 TRBV18 NA CASSPQGPRTGGNTIYF TGTGCCAGCTCACCTCAAGGGCCGCGGACAGGGGGTAACACCATATATTTT
NA TRBJ1-5 TRBV6-1 NA CASSESPDQPQHF TGTGCCAGCAGTGAAAGCCCTGATCAGCCCCAGCATTTT
TRBD1 TRBJ2-1 TRBV6-2/TRBV6-3 NA CASSLDRGLYNEQFF TGTGCCAGCAGCCTGGACAGGGGGCTTTACAATGAGCAGTTCTTC
NA TRBJ1-3 TRBV27 NA CASSLQRSGNTIYF TGTGCCAGCAGTTTACAGCGATCTGGAAACACCATATATTTT
NA TRBJ1-2 TRBV6-4 NA CASRESLDTPDGYTF TGTGCCAGCAGAGAGAGCCTTGACACTCCCGACGGCTACACCTTC
TRBD1 TRBJ1-3 TRBV4-3 NA CASSQDHGQGARGNTIYF TGCGCCAGCAGCCAAGATCACGGACAGGGGGCTCGTGGAAACACCATATATTTT
NA TRBJ1-1 TRBV28 NA CASSNIWTEAFF TGTGCCAGCAGTAATATATGGACTGAAGCTTTCTTT
NA TRBJ2-3 TRBV19 NA CDPALGYF TGTGACCCGGCGTTGGGGTATTTT
NA TRBJ1-1 TRBV2 NA CASKHPNTEAFF TGTGCCAGCAAACACCCGAACACTGAAGCTTTCTTT
NA TRBJ2-1 TRBV4-3 NA CASSQDITTEPSYNEQFF TGCGCCAGCAGCCAAGATATAACGACGGAGCCTTCCTACAATGAGCAGTTCTTC
NA TRBJ2-3 TRBV7-6 NA CASSLGARGSTDTQYF TGTGCCAGCAGCTTAGGGGCCAGGGGTAGCACAGATACGCAGTATTTT
NA TRBJ2-7 TRBV11-2 NA CASSSGSRNEQYF TGTGCCAGCAGCTCGGGGAGTAGGAACGAGCAGTACTTC
TRBD1 TRBJ1-5 TRBV27 NA CASSPHGQGRSQPQHF TGTGCCAGCAGTCCCCATGGACAGGGAAGGAGTCAGCCCCAGCATTTT
NA TRBJ1-3 TRBV7-9 few CAIRKGPSGNTIYF TGTGCCATCAGAAAGGGTCCCTCTGGAAACACCATATATTTT
NA TRBJ1-1 TRBV19 NA CASSPGTHNTEAFF TGTGCCAGTAGTCCTGGGACCCATAACACTGAAGCTTTCTTT
NA TRBJ1-1 TRBV21-1 once CASSSWGGNTEAFF TGTGCCAGCAGCTCATGGGGGGGGAACACTGAAGCTTTCTTT
TRBD1 TRBJ1-1 TRBV19 once CASSIRTGAMNTEAFF TGTGCCAGTAGTATCAGGACAGGGGCTATGAACACTGAAGCTTTCTTT
NA TRBJ1-6 TRBV14 NA CASSQDAGNSPLHF TGTGCCAGCAGCCAAGACGCCGGCAACTCACCCCTCCACTTT
NA TRBJ1-1 TRBV18 NA CASSPAGPWNTEAFF TGTGCCAGCTCTCCCGCGGGACCCTGGAACACTGAAGCTTTCTTT
NA TRBJ2-5 TRBV6-5 NA CATTLTVETQYF TGTGCCACCACGCTAACAGTGGAGACCCAGTACTTC
NA TRBJ1-1 TRBV7-2 NA CASSLVGGKNTEAFF TGTGCCAGCAGCTTAGTGGGAGGCAAGAACACTGAAGCTTTCTTT
NA TRBJ1-1 TRBV12-3/TRBV12-4 NA CASSLRGRVEAFF TGTGCCAGCAGTTTAAGAGGGCGGGTTGAAGCTTTCTTT
NA TRBJ1-6 TRBV11-2 NA CASSLNSYNSPLHF TGTGCCAGCAGCTTAAACAGCTATAATTCACCCCTCCACTTT
NA TRBJ1-2 TRBV19 NA CASSPGTTGLYGYTF TGTGCCAGTAGCCCCGGGACAACAGGACTCTATGGCTACACCTTC
NA TRBJ2-3 TRBV5-1 NA CASSLVGSRDTQYF TGCGCCAGCAGCTTGGTGGGGTCCCGGGATACGCAGTATTTT
NA TRBJ1-3 TRBV18 once CASSPTSGNTIYF TGTGCCAGCTCTCCCACCTCTGGAAACACCATATATTTT
TRBD1 TRBJ1-1 TRBV6-6 NA CASSPRQGVQDTEAFF TGTGCCAGCAGTCCTCGACAGGGGGTGCAGGACACTGAAGCTTTCTTT
TRBD1 TRBJ1-5 TRBV19 NA CASSRDRNQPQHF TGTGCCAGTAGCCGGGACAGAAATCAGCCCCAGCATTTT
TRBD1 TRBJ2-3 TRBV10-3 NA CAAEGGTGVGSDTQYF TGTGCCGCCGAGGGTGGGACAGGGGTAGGTTCAGATACGCAGTATTTT
TRBD2 TRBJ2-1 TRBV9 NA CASSPALAGGQDEQFF TGTGCCAGCAGCCCCGCGCTAGCGGGGGGGCAGGATGAGCAGTTCTTC
NA TRBJ2-2 TRBV29-1 NA CSVGGVTGELFF TGCAGCGTTGGTGGGGTCACCGGGGAGCTGTTTTTT
NA TRBJ1-1 TRBV3-1/TRBV3-2 NA CASSPKNTEAFF TGTGCCAGCAGCCCGAAGAACACTGAAGCTTTCTTT
TRBD1 TRBJ1-2 TRBV2 NA CASSDGRGLAGSGYTF TGTGCCAGCAGTGACGGCAGGGGGCTCGCGGGGAGTGGCTACACCTTC
NA TRBJ1-5 TRBV6-1 NA CASSELTGYSNQPQHF TGTGCCAGCAGTGAATTAACAGGCTATAGCAATCAGCCCCAGCATTTT
NA TRBJ2-2 TRBV5-6 NA CASSLIRENTGELFF TGTGCCAGCAGCTTAATAAGGGAGAACACCGGGGAGCTGTTTTTT
TRBD1 TRBJ2-2 TRBV9 NA CASSPRQGRNSNTGELFF TGTGCCAGCAGCCCCCGACAGGGCCGAAATTCGAACACCGGGGAGCTGTTTTTT
NA TRBJ1-1 TRBV18 NA CASSLGLDTEAFF TGTGCCAGCTCACTCGGTCTAGACACTGAAGCTTTCTTT
NA TRBJ1-3 TRBV19 NA CASSTDGYSGNTIYF TGTGCCAGTAGTACTGACGGATACTCTGGAAACACCATATATTTT
NA TRBJ1-1 TRBV5-4 NA CASSFDRNTEAFF TGTGCCAGCAGCTTCGACAGGAACACTGAAGCTTTCTTT
NA TRBJ2-1 TRBV15 NA CATEDAATYNEQFF TGTGCCACCGAGGACGCGGCGACCTACAATGAGCAGTTCTTC
NA TRBJ1-2 TRBV7-2 NA CASSLGRGYTF TGTGCCAGCAGCTTAGGACGGGGCTACACCTTC
TRBD2 TRBJ2-1 TRBV7-9 once CASTSAGERYNEQFF TGTGCCAGCACCTCAGCGGGAGAGCGATACAATGAGCAGTTCTTC
NA TRBJ1-2 TRBV30 few CAWSSQGLYGYTF TGTGCCTGGAGTTCACAGGGACTCTATGGCTACACCTTC
NA TRBJ1-2 TRBV19 once CASSMTGLDYGYTF TGTGCCAGTAGTATGACGGGTTTGGACTATGGCTACACCTTC
NA TRBJ1-1 TRBV6-5 NA CASSYYTNTEAFF TGTGCCAGCAGTTACTATACTAACACTGAAGCTTTCTTT
TRBD1 TRBJ1-2 TRBV5-6 few CASSPTDRVGYTF TGTGCCAGCAGCCCAACAGACAGGGTTGGCTACACCTTC
NA TRBJ2-5 TRBV6-5 NA CASKEGLLGETQYF TGTGCCAGCAAAGAGGGGCTCCTCGGGGAGACCCAGTACTTC
NA TRBJ2-7 TRBV11-2 NA CASSKAGESHSEQYF TGTGCCAGCAGTAAAGCTGGGGAGTCACACAGCGAGCAGTACTTC
TRBD2 TRBJ2-5 TRBV5-4 NA CASSLPLAGQETQYF TGTGCCAGCAGCTTGCCTCTAGCGGGACAAGAGACCCAGTACTTC
NA TRBJ1-1 TRBV4-1 NA CASSPHGGLTEAFF TGCGCCAGCAGCCCCCATGGGGGACTCACTGAAGCTTTCTTT
TRBD1 TRBJ1-2 TRBV24-1 NA CATSDTGQADYGYTF TGTGCCACCAGTGATACTGGACAGGCGGACTATGGCTACACCTTC
NA TRBJ1-4 TRBV6-1 NA CASSEDFRSELFF TGTGCCAGCAGTGAAGATTTTAGGTCCGAACTGTTTTTT
NA TRBJ2-7 TRBV6-5 NA CATGERESYSYEQYF TGTGCCACGGGGGAGCGTGAATCGTACTCCTACGAGCAGTACTTC